Each of the 29 T cell receptor beta chains below was sequenced from the same sample in a study of blood T cells in healthy people across ages. With a J-beta primer mix and a sample-barcoded 5' primer, a second PCR ran about 7 to 12 cycles. TCRdb used MiXCR to reprocess the 5' RACE reads, holding one entry per CDR3 protein. The sample yields 350,000 to 450,000 distinct CDR3 sequences, about half seen once. The specimen was blood. These receptors all come from a man aged 60 to 75 in good health.

The sample holds one count of this clonotype. The chain's CDR3 is CSADTRISSYNEQFF. CDR3 coding DNA: TGCAGTGCGGATACACGGATAAGCTCCTACAATGAGCAGTTCTTC. V usage is TRBV20-1 and J usage is TRBJ2-1, with D unresolved. CDR1 DFQATT and CDR2 SNEGSKA come from the germline V gene (reference sequence). Trimming removed 6 bases at V and 0 bases at J, with 15 bases between. The CDR3 has 15 residues.

The CDR3 sequence is CASTSFAGTGGGEQFF. The CDR3 DNA sequence: TGTGCCAGCACCTCATTTGCCGGGACAGGGGGGGGTGAGCAGTTCTTC. The J gene is TRBJ2-1, the V gene TRBV6-2 or TRBV6-3; 11 bases are shared with TRBD1. The CDR3 sequence is 16 residues long. Germline CDR1 MNHEY, CDR2 SVGEGT. V was pared by 7 bases and J by 9 bases, with 14 bases of the junction left unmatched.

The rearrangement joins TRBV7-6 to TRBJ2-7; D not resolved. CDR1 is SGHVS, CDR2 FNYEAQ, per germline. V was trimmed by 1 base and J by 0 bases, leaving 10 bases between them. The CDR3 spans 15 residues. CDR3 sequence reads: CASSLGTQSSYEQYF. DNA of the CDR3: TGTGCCAGCAGCTTAGGAACTCAGAGCTCCTACGAGCAGTACTTC.

The chain combines TRBV7-8 with TRBJ2-5, with D unresolved. TRBJ2-7 matches the DNA end more closely, so the J call is doubtful. CDR3 length: 12 residues. Germline V gene data show CDR1 as SGHVS and CDR2 as FQNEAQ. The chain's CDR3 is CASSPSPNEQYF. Written as DNA, the CDR3 is TGTGCCAGCAGCCCGAGCCCCAACGAGCAGTACTTC.

Of note for this clonotype: With a much larger clone just one base away, this may be a read error. The chain has TRBV7-8 and TRBJ2-5, with D perhaps TRBD2 (6 bases). With 5 bases removed from V and 13 bases from J, the gap between germline ends came to 17 bases. The length of the CDR3 is 12 residues. Germline-derived CDR1 and CDR2 are SGHVS and FQNEAQ. This CDR3 reads CASSRQREWRYF. DNA of the CDR3: TGTGCCAGCAGCCGACAACGGGAGTGGCGGTACTTC.

This clonotype was seen a handful of times. The chain combines TRBV6-6 with TRBJ1-6; the D is unclear. The V end was cut by 0 bases, the J end by 8 bases, with 17 bases between. Germline CDR1 and CDR2: MNHNY and SVGAGI (reference sequence). This CDR3 spans 17 amino acids. In DNA form, the CDR3 reads TGTGCCAGCAGTTACTCGGAAGGGTCTCAGGTCGATTCACCCCTCCACTTT. Translation: CASSYSEGSQVDSPLHF.

A remark on this clonotype: This could be a read error, since a much larger clone is one nucleotide away. The chain combines TRBV29-1 with TRBJ2-3, with D uncertain. Looked up from germline, CDR1 is SQVTM and CDR2 is ANQGSEA. The CDR3 spans 12 residues. CDR3 bases: TGCAGCGTTGAAGCTAATACAGATACGCGGTATTTT. Residues: CSVEANTDTRYF.

This chain joins TRBV15 and TRBJ2-1; possibly TRBD2 for D (6 bases). Germline V gene sequence: CDR1 LNHNV, CDR2 YYDKDF (reference sequence). The CDR3 covers 13 residues. V was trimmed by 1 base and J by 5 bases, leaving 6 bases between them. CDR3 sequence (DNA): TGTGCCACCAGCAGAGTAGCGGACAATGAGCAGTTCTTC. It encodes CATSRVADNEQFF.

The chain uses TRBV7-2 and TRBJ1-5; weak D call: TRBD1 (5 bases). Deletions cut 8 bases from V and 2 bases from J, with 16 bases between. Germline V gene sequence: CDR1 SGHTA, CDR2 FQGNSA. The CDR3 extends over 15 amino acids. The CDR3: CASAWGSRGNQPQHF. The CDR3, as DNA: TGTGCCAGCGCCTGGGGCTCTCGGGGCAATCAGCCCCAGCATTTT.

V is TRBV7-2 and J is TRBJ2-1; D may match TRBD1 or TRBD2 (5 bases each). The CDR3 totals 16 residues. V was clipped by 3 bases and J by 7 bases, with 19 bases between them. Germline CDR1 reads SGHTA; CDR2 reads FQGNSA. CDR3: CASSLRVVRAGNEQFF. The CDR3 DNA is TGTGCCAGCAGCTTGCGAGTTGTGCGGGCAGGGAATGAGCAGTTCTTC. Full variable domain (remainder filled in from reference TRBV7-2 and TRBJ2-1): GAGVSQSPSNKVTEKGKDVELRCDPISGHTALYWYRQSLGQGLEFLIYFQGNSAPDKSGLPSDRFSAERTGGSVSTLTIQRTQQEDSAVYLCASSLRVVRAGNEQFFGPGTRLTVL.

In this sample, this clonotype turned up once. An end of the junction does not agree with germline; a read error may underlie this. V and J are TRBV2 and TRBJ1-6, with D possibly matching TRBD1 (6 bases). There are 15 residues in the CDR3. The germline V gene encodes CDR1 SNHLY and CDR2 FYNNEI. The CDR3 region has the DNA TGTGCTAGCAGTGGGGACAACTCCTATAATTCACCCCTCCACTTT. Translating gives CASSGDNSYNSPLHF.

In DNA, the CDR3 is TGTGCCAGCAGCCAAGCCGAGGATACGCAGTATTTT. Protein: CASSQAEDTQYF. The chain uses TRBV4-2 and TRBJ2-3, with D unclear. Trimming pared 1 base from V and 6 bases from J, leaving 5 bases between. This CDR3 comprises 12 residues. In germline, CDR1 is LGHNA, CDR2 YNFKEQ.

This clonotype has a handful of counts. V and J are TRBV7-3 and TRBJ2-1; 13 nucleotides match TRBD2. This CDR3 region has 14 residues. J gave up 7 bases and V 5 bases, and 2 bases lay outside the gene matches. Per germline, CDR1 SGHTA and CDR2 FQGTGA. CDR3 residues: CASSRTSGSNEQFF. CDR3 coding DNA: TGTGCCAGCAGCCGGACTAGCGGGAGTAATGAGCAGTTCTTC.

The V call is TRBV20-1, the J call TRBJ2-7; 8 nucleotides align to TRBD1. The CDR3 spans 15 residues. Trimming at V came to 1 base and at J to 3 bases, leaving 8 bases not matched to a gene. The germline V gene has CDR1 DFQATT and CDR2 SNEGSKA (reference sequence). Here the CDR3 DNA reads TGCAGTGCTAGAGGGGATACCGGGACAGGCTACGAGCAGTACTTC. It encodes CSARGDTGTGYEQYF.

This clonotype has more than one count but fewer than ten. The chain uses TRBV5-5 and TRBJ2-7; the D is unclear. The germline V gene has CDR1 SGHKS and CDR2 YYEKEE (reference sequence). V dropped 0 bases and J dropped 6 bases, with 13 bases sitting between them. The CDR3 is 14 amino acids. The CDR3 coding sequence is TGTGCCAGCAGCTTGGCTGGGTCGTATCGCGAGCAGTACTTC. This gives the protein CASSLAGSYREQYF.

This clonotype was recorded only once. V usage is TRBV21-1 and J usage is TRBJ2-2; TRBD1 was called by the table and not checked on the DNA. TRBV21-1 is deemed a pseudogene. CDR3 length: 14 residues. The CDR3 DNA sequence: TGTGCCAGCAACGGGGGCGAGTTGAGCGGGGAGCTGTTTTTT. It encodes CASNGGELSGELFF.

This chain uses TRBV15 with TRBJ1-6; possible D gene TRBD1, 5 bases. Germline lookup yields CDR1 LNHNV and CDR2 YYDKDF (reference sequence). This CDR3 spans 13 amino acids. Between the trimmed V and J ends, which lost 5 bases and 5 bases, there was a span of 7 bases. CDR3 in DNA: TGTGCCACCAGCGGGACCCATAATTCACCCCTCCACTTT. This sequence encodes CATSGTHNSPLHF.

The chain combines TRBV7-9 with TRBJ1-2; possibly TRBD1 for D (6 bases). The CDR3 has 16 amino acids. V lost 5 bases to trimming and J lost 3 bases, with 19 bases between them. Germline CDR1 is SEHNR and CDR2 is FQNEAQ (reference sequence). CDR3: CASSATLGGRYYGYTF. CDR3 bases: TGTGCCAGCAGCGCAACTTTGGGGGGGCGCTACTATGGCTACACCTTC.

The chain employs TRBV3-1 and TRBJ2-3; D assignment may be TRBD1 or TRBD2 (5 bases each). The V end lost 0 bases, the J end lost 8 bases, and 15 bases lay between the germline ends. This CDR3 spans 15 amino acids. Germline loops: CDR1 LGHDT, CDR2 YNNKEL (reference sequence). The CDR3 DNA is TGTGCCAGCAGCCAAGATGGGGCTAGCTGGGGTACGCAGTATTTT. Amino acids: CASSQDGASWGTQYF.

This clonotype was seen ten or more times. V gene TRBV7-9 combines with J gene TRBJ1-2; maybe TRBD1 (5 bases). The CDR3 loop spans 14 amino acids. Germline V CDR1 and CDR2: SEHNR, FQNEAQ (reference sequence). The V and J ends lost 5 bases and 7 bases respectively, with 17 bases between them. The DNA for the CDR3 is TGTGCCAGCAGCCCCGAAATGCAAAGGGGTGGCTACACCTTC. The encoded protein is CASSPEMQRGGYTF. The whole variable domain, remainder taken from reference TRBV7-9 and TRBJ1-2, is DTGVSQNPRHKITKRGQNVTFRCDPISEHNRLYWYRQTLGQGPEFLTYFQNEAQLEKSRLLSDRFSAERPKGSFSTLEIQRTEQGDSAMYLCASSPEMQRGGYTFGSGTRLTVV.

This clonotype was seen a few times. The rearrangement links TRBV9 to TRBJ1-1, with D perhaps matching TRBD1 (5 bases). Germline assignment: CDR1 SGDLS and CDR2 YYNGEE. Trimming cost V 4 bases and J 4 bases, with 17 bases left between them. CDR3 size: 15 residues. CDR3 nucleotide sequence: TGTGCCAGCAGCCCCCGGGGGGGGATCAGCACTGAAGCTTTCTTT. Encoded protein: CASSPRGGISTEAFF.

The rearrangement joins TRBV5-6 to TRBJ2-6; unclear D gene. The CDR3 extends over 14 amino acids. The germline V gene encodes CDR1 SGHDT and CDR2 YYEEEE. V gave up 6 bases and J gave up 0 bases, with 7 bases separating them. CDR3 DNA sequence: TGTGCCAGCATGCGCAGCTCTGGGGCCAACGTCCTGACTTTC. This gives the protein CASMRSSGANVLTF. Full variable domain (missing parts from reference TRBV5-6 and TRBJ2-6): DAGVTQSPTHLIKTRGQQVTLRCSPKSGHDTVSWYQQALGQGPQFIFQYYEEEERQRGNFPDRFSGHQFPNYSSELNVNALLLGDSALYLCASMRSSGANVLTFGAGSRLTVL.

The chain recombines TRBV20-1 with TRBJ1-5, with D possibly matching TRBD1 (5 bases). V was cut by 0 bases and J by 6 bases, with 15 bases left in between. CDR3 length: 15 amino acids. The V gene's germline CDR1 is DFQATT and CDR2 SNEGSKA (reference sequence). In DNA form, the CDR3 reads TGCAGTGCTAGAGATTACAGGTTGTGGGGTCAGCCCCAGCATTTT. Translating gives CSARDYRLWGQPQHF.

The J gene is TRBJ2-1, the V gene TRBV11-2, with D unclear. The V gene lost 1 base and the J gene lost 3 bases, with 13 bases spanning the gap. The V gene's germline CDR1 is SGHAT and CDR2 FQNNGV. The CDR3 has 16 residues. The CDR3 spells CASSLVVMGIYNEQFF. The CDR3 DNA sequence: TGTGCCAGCAGCTTAGTGGTGATGGGTATCTACAATGAGCAGTTCTTC.

As regards this clonotype: Relative to the germline gene, one junction end is altered; a read error may explain this. This CDR3 is CAASLSLTGNYGYTF. As DNA, the CDR3 is TGTGCCGCCAGCCTTTCTCTAACAGGGAACTATGGCTACACCTTC. The rearrangement links TRBV15 to TRBJ1-2, with TRBD1 as a possible D gene (6 bases). This CDR3 is built from 15 residues. Germline loops: CDR1 LNHNV, CDR2 YYDKDF (reference sequence).

Details on this clonotype: A clone one base away is much larger, so this may be a read error. The V and J genes are TRBV7-2 and TRBJ2-4; 8 bases align to TRBD2. The J call is in doubt because the DNA end fits TRBJ2-5 better. This CDR3 spans 15 amino acids. CDR1 and CDR2 (germline): SGHTA, FQGNSA. The CDR3, as DNA: TGTGCCGGCAGCCCCACGACTAGCGCAAGGGAGACCCAGTACTTC. Amino acids: CAGSPTTSARETQYF.

Only a few counts were recorded for this clonotype. V and J are TRBV20-1 and TRBJ2-3; no firm D call. Germline V gene sequence: CDR1 DFQATT, CDR2 SNEGSKA (reference sequence). The CDR3 consists of 11 residues. V dropped 3 bases and J dropped 4 bases, with 5 bases sitting between them. The CDR3 loop reads CSASYPDTQYF. The CDR3 DNA reads TGCAGTGCTAGTTACCCAGATACGCAGTATTTT.

The chain links TRBV7-9 to TRBJ2-1; 7 bases map to TRBD2. CDR1 is SEHNR, CDR2 FQNEAQ, per germline (reference sequence). The ends lost 7 bases at V and 5 bases at J; junction bases unmatched: 8. This CDR3 has 14 amino acids. CDR3 loop: CASTRRGGDNEQFF. In DNA, the CDR3 is TGTGCCAGCACCCGACGGGGAGGGGACAATGAGCAGTTCTTC. Supplemented by reference TRBV7-9 and TRBJ2-1, the full variable domain reads DTGVSQNPRHKITKRGQNVTFRCDPISEHNRLYWYRQTLGQGPEFLTYFQNEAQLEKSRLLSDRFSAERPKGSFSTLEIQRTEQGDSAMYLCASTRRGGDNEQFFGPGTRLTVL.

The J gene is TRBJ2-1, the V gene TRBV7-8; D gene uncertain. Trimming shortened V by 0 bases and J by 3 bases, and 9 bases separated the two germline ends. CDR3 size: 15 residues. Germline CDR1 reads SGHVS; CDR2 reads FQNEAQ. The CDR3 bases are TGTGCCAGCAGCTTAGCGGGGTCGATCTACAATGAGCAGTTCTTC. Its protein is CASSLAGSIYNEQFF.